This TCR beta chain is from a study of vaccination effects on CD4 cells after COVID-19. V lost 6 bases and J lost 1, with 13 bases in between. The CDR3 length is 15 residues. Germline CDR1 is LNHDA and CDR2 is SQIVND (reference sequence). Measured with immunoSEQ multiplex PCR; TCRdb has only the in-frame clones, and not every one. The table has 45,000 to 60,000 clones, less than 85% seen once. Cultured cells yielded isolated CD4+ T cells after around 9 days. It was two doses of either the BNT162b2 or mRNA-1273 vaccine that participants received. Cultures had half their medium replaced with IL-2 medium on days 3 and 7. Within the sample, this clone is medium-sized. Its antigen is still unknown.

This clonotype was obtained from a human donor who received a COVID-19 vaccine. This specimen was CD4+ T cells from PBMCs cultured without peptide, taken after COVID-19 vaccination. V is TRBV19 and J is TRBJ1-5; D might be TRBD1 (6 bases). As DNA, the CDR3 is TGTGCCAGTAGCCGCGACAGGCTCAGCAATCAGCCCCAGCATTTT. This codes for CASSRDRLSNQPQHF.